This T cell receptor (beta chain) was obtained from a study of lymphopenia after photon versus proton radiotherapy. In germline, CDR1 is MNHNY, CDR2 SVGAGI (reference sequence). This CDR3 spans 15 amino acids. With 0 bases removed from V and 7 bases from J, the gap between germline ends came to 16 bases. Libraries were prepared by immunoSEQ multiplex PCR; TCRdb keeps only in-frame clonotypes and omits some of them. The table shows about 160,000 clones, with approximately 86% occurring only once. The source is a man between 50 and 59 years old with gastric cancer. This chain joins TRBV6-6 and TRBJ2-7, with D tentatively TRBD2 (7 bases). Specimen: peripheral blood, collected from a patient treated with photon-based radiotherapy. CDR3 in amino acids: CASSYSLGGLGEQYF. The CDR3 nucleotides are TGTGCCAGCAGTTACTCGTTGGGGGGGCTGGGTGAGCAGTACTTC.